These 2 T cell receptor beta chains originate from one sample sequenced in a study of blood T cell repertoires in COVID-19. Clones were read by immunoSEQ multiplex PCR, and TCRdb kept only the in-frame ones, dropping some. The data show more than 400,000 clones, about 90% seen once. Sequenced material: PBMCs or T cells enriched from blood (not recorded which). The receptors originated from a woman aged 18 to 35 who had recovered from COVID-19.

The gene calls are TRBV5-1 and TRBJ2-3; weak D call: TRBD1 (6 bases). CDR1 and CDR2 from the germline V gene are SGHRS and YFSETQ. This CDR3 comprises 14 residues. V was cut by 3 bases and J by 0 bases, with 8 bases left in between. This CDR3 reads CASSSGQSTDTQYF. In DNA, the CDR3 is TGCGCCAGCAGCTCAGGACAGAGCACAGATACGCAGTATTTT.

This clone has only one observation. The CDR3 nucleotides read TGCGCCAGCAGCCAAGCGGACAGTCGGAAAAACATTCAGTACTTC. It is translated as CASSQADSRKNIQYF. The chain is built from TRBV4-1 and TRBJ2-4; TRBD1 is a possible D gene (6 bases). There are 15 residues in the CDR3. Trimming left V 1 base short and J 4 bases short, with 11 bases between. Germline V gives CDR1 MGHRA, CDR2 YSYEKL.